The 31 T cell receptor beta chains below all came from one sample that was sequenced in a study of CD8+ T cells in alopecia areata. Following extraction, RNA underwent reverse transcription to cDNA, which served as the sequencing template. Assay: immunoSEQ multiplex PCR; the TCRdb copy retains only in-frame clones and omits some. Captured here are about 110,000 clones, none seen once; the top ten comprise around a fifth. The sample consisted of lesional skin. The source of these receptors is a C3H/HeJ mouse with alopecia areata. For this mouse line, the MHC haplotype is H2-k.

This clone was picked up many times. Gene names follow the mouse nomenclature. The CDR3 bases that were read are TGTGCCAGCAGTGAGCGGGACAGGGAGGACACA. It translates to CASSERDREDT. From start to end, the CDR3 is CASSERDREDTEVFF. The genes are TRBV13-3 and TRBJ1-1, with TRBD1 matching 9 bases. The CDR3 goes on 4 residues after the read ends, and that part is filled in from the germline J gene. Germline assignment: CDR1 NNHDY and CDR2 SYVADS. CDR3 length: 15 residues. With 2 bases clipped from V and 3 bases from J, the junction kept 5 bases outside the gene matches.

This clone was detected many times. Gene names are the mouse ones. The CDR3 end is not reached by the read, which stops 4 residues before it; the germline J gene fills it in. This chain links TRBV1 with TRBJ2-7, with 9 bases that match TRBD2. The CDR3 spans 15 residues. From germline, CDR1 is NSQYPW and CDR2 LRSPGD (reference sequence). The sequenced part of the CDR3 DNA is TGCACCTGCAGTGCAGATTTCACTGGGGGGTAT. The encoded protein is CTCSADFTGGY. In full, the CDR3 reads CTCSADFTGGYEQYF.

As to this clone: Mouse gene names apply. The CDR3 end falls 4 residues outside the read, so it is completed with the germline J gene. This chain links TRBV1 with TRBJ2-5; tentatively, D is TRBD1 (5 bases). The CDR3 is 15 amino acids. Germline values: CDR1 NSQYPW, CDR2 LRSPGD (reference sequence). With 0 bases removed from V and 2 bases from J, the gap between germline ends came to 9 bases. This CDR3 reads CTCSADRESQDTQYF. The DNA read from the CDR3 is TGCACCTGCAGTGCAGACAGGGAAAGCCAAGAC.

This clone was detected only a few times. All gene names here are mouse names. With the read ending 4 residues before the CDR3 end, the germline J gene is used to fill in that end. V usage is TRBV1 and J usage is TRBJ2-2, with D maybe TRBD1 (6 bases). Germline CDR1 reads NSQYPW; CDR2 reads LRSPGD (reference sequence). The CDR3 loop spans 15 amino acids. V was cut by 3 bases and J by 3 bases, with 11 bases left in between. The CDR3 bases that were read are TGCACCTGCAGTGCTCGCAGGGGAGACACCGGG. Amino acid sequence: CTCSARRGDTG. The CDR3 as a whole reads CTCSARRGDTGQLYF.

This clone was observed a handful of times. Mouse gene names and germline throughout. The CDR3 end is not reached by the read, which stops 4 residues before it; the germline J gene fills it in. This chain connects TRBV13-1 to TRBJ2-1; 7 bases line up with TRBD1. The junction had 4 bases not matched to a gene; V was cut back by 6 bases and J by 4 bases. The length of the CDR3 is 13 residues. The germline CDR1 and CDR2 sequences are NSHNY and SYGAGN. This CDR3 is CASTGQVYAEQFF. CDR3 DNA (partial): TGTGCCAGCACCGGACAGGTATATGCT.

With regard to this clone: Mouse gene names apply. The CDR3 end falls 4 residues outside the read, so it is completed with the germline J gene. The chain recombines TRBV17 with TRBJ1-4; D remains unclear. In germline, CDR1 is MNHDT, CDR2 YYDKIL. CDR3 size: 12 residues. Partial CDR3 DNA: TGTGCTAGCAGTAGAGTAGGCGAA. Translation: CASSRVGE. The complete CDR3 protein is CASSRVGERLFF.

This clone turned up a few times. All gene names here are mouse names. The CDR3 extends 4 residues past the end of the read, so its final part is completed from the germline J gene. This chain links TRBV19 with TRBJ1-2; D might be TRBD1 (6 bases). V lost 10 bases and J lost 0, with 13 bases in between. The CDR3 extends over 13 amino acids. Germline V CDR1 and CDR2: FNHDT, SITEND (reference sequence). The CDR3 DNA, read in part, is TGTGCCTCCCGGGACAATGCAAACTCC. This codes for CASRDNANS. The full CDR3 sequence reads CASRDNANSDYTF.

As for this clone: Gene names and germline match the mouse. The read falls 4 residues short of the CDR3 end, and the missing part is taken from the germline J gene. V usage is TRBV31 and J usage is TRBJ2-7; weak D call: TRBD1 (5 bases). The V end was cut by 0 bases, the J end by 0 bases, with 6 bases between. CDR3 size: 13 residues. CDR1 is GKSSPN, CDR2 SITVG, per germline. CDR3 protein: CAWSLDSSYEQYF. The sequenced CDR3 bases are TGTGCCTGGAGTCTAGACAGCTCCTAT.

For this clone: Mouse gene names and germline throughout. The CDR3 end falls 4 residues outside the read, so it is completed with the germline J gene. The V gene is TRBV1, the J gene TRBJ2-3; the D gene is possibly TRBD2 (5 bases). The germline V gene has CDR1 NSQYPW and CDR2 LRSPGD (reference sequence). V dropped 3 bases and J dropped 0 bases, with 13 bases sitting between them. This CDR3 has 16 amino acids. The sequenced CDR3 bases are TGCACCTGCAGTGCGCCCCGTGGGGTTAGTGCAGAA. It specifies CTCSAPRGVSAE. The full CDR3 protein is CTCSAPRGVSAETLYF.

This clone was observed a handful of times. Gene names are mouse gene names. Read sequence stops 4 residues before the CDR3 end, and the germline J gene provides the missing end. The V gene is TRBV13-2, the J gene TRBJ2-5; 11 bases line up with TRBD2. Germline trimming cut 4 bases from V and 0 bases from J; bases unmatched to any gene: 1. The CDR3 runs to 15 residues. From germline, CDR1 is NNHNN and CDR2 SYGAGS (reference sequence). The sequenced CDR3 bases are TGTGCCAGCGGTCGGGACTGGGGGAACCAAGAC. Residues: CASGRDWGNQD. The entire CDR3 sequence reads CASGRDWGNQDTQYF.

This clone has more than one count but fewer than ten. Mouse gene names apply. The CDR3 end falls 4 residues outside the read, so it is completed with the germline J gene. The rearrangement joins TRBV13-3 to TRBJ2-7; D might be TRBD2 (7 bases). The germline V gene encodes CDR1 NNHDY and CDR2 SYVADS. V lost 2 bases and J lost 1, with 10 bases in between. CDR3 length: 14 residues. The CDR3 is CASSERGASYEQYF. The CDR3 DNA, read in part, is TGTGCCAGCAGTGAGAGGGGGGCGTCCTAT.

To note about this clone: These gene names are mouse names. The read is 4 residues too short to cover the CDR3 end, so that end is filled in from the germline J gene. This chain connects TRBV19 to TRBJ1-4; a possible D gene is TRBD1 (6 bases). Germline assignment: CDR1 FNHDT and CDR2 SITEND (reference sequence). CDR3 length: 13 amino acids. The sequenced CDR3 bases are TGTGCCAGCAGTTACAGGGCCCGCGAA. This codes for CASSYRARE. The CDR3 in its entirety is CASSYRARERLFF.

As to this clone: The germline and genes are mouse ones. The read is 4 residues too short to cover the CDR3 end, so that end is filled in from the germline J gene. The chain couples TRBV1 to TRBJ2-5; 10 bases map to TRBD2. Germline values: CDR1 NSQYPW, CDR2 LRSPGD (reference sequence). The CDR3 has 15 residues. V gave up 3 bases and J gave up 3 bases; unmatched junction bases: 3. This chain's CDR3 is CTCSAHWGGQDTQYF. CDR3 DNA, as far as it was read: TGCACCTGCAGTGCTCACTGGGGGGGACAAGAC.

About this clone: The gene symbols are mouse symbols. The read terminates 4 residues before the CDR3 end, so the remaining end is supplied by the germline J gene. The chain is built from TRBV13-3 and TRBJ2-5, with 9 positions matching TRBD1. Germline values: CDR1 NNHDY, CDR2 SYVADS. The CDR3 length is 14 residues. CDR3 DNA (partial): TGTGCCAGCAGTGATACCGGGACAGGGGAC. This codes for CASSDTGTGD. The CDR3 in full is CASSDTGTGDTQYF.

This clone was observed a few times. The genes are named according to mouse. Sequencing ends 4 residues short of the CDR3 end; the germline J gene provides the rest. J is TRBJ2-5 and V is TRBV1; tentatively, D is TRBD1 (5 bases). CDR1 NSQYPW and CDR2 LRSPGD come from the germline V gene (reference sequence). The V end lost 4 bases, the J end lost 3 bases, and 11 bases lay between the germline ends. This CDR3 has 14 residues. The CDR3 here is CTCSVRVGQDTQYF. The DNA read from the CDR3 is TGCACCTGCAGTGTCAGGGTGGGTCAAGAC.

For this clone: These gene names are mouse names. The read terminates 4 residues ahead of where the CDR3 ends, so the germline J gene completes it. V and J are TRBV1 and TRBJ1-1, with D possibly matching TRBD1 (6 bases). With 5 bases removed from V and 0 bases from J, the gap between germline ends came to 13 bases. Germline V gene sequence: CDR1 NSQYPW, CDR2 LRSPGD (reference sequence). The CDR3 is 15 amino acids. The CDR3 protein is CTCSTLTGSNTEVFF. Incomplete CDR3 DNA: TGCACCTGCAGTACCCTCACAGGGTCAAACACA.

This clone was recorded a few times. The germline and genes are mouse ones. The sequenced fragment ends 4 residues before the CDR3 boundary, so the rest is inferred from the germline J gene. The genes are TRBV13-1 and TRBJ2-1; D is unresolved. CDR3 size: 13 residues. Germline loops: CDR1 NSHNY, CDR2 SYGAGN. CDR3 DNA (partial): TGTGCCAGCAGTGATTCGGATGGGGCT. Its protein is CASSDSDGA. In full, the CDR3 is CASSDSDGAEQFF.

Concerning this clone: Gene names are mouse gene names. The CDR3 goes on 4 residues after the read ends, and that part is filled in from the germline J gene. J is TRBJ1-4 and V is TRBV13-3; D is possibly TRBD1 (5 bases). The CDR3 spans 14 residues. Germline V gives CDR1 NNHDY, CDR2 SYVADS. The V end was cut by 2 bases, the J end by 6 bases, with 11 bases between. CDR3 DNA, as far as it was read: TGTGCCAGCAGTGAGCCAGGGTGGGACGAA. It encodes CASSEPGWDE. The whole CDR3 protein is CASSEPGWDERLFF.

This clone was counted only a few times. Mouse gene names and germline throughout. The sequenced fragment ends 4 residues before the CDR3 boundary, so the rest is inferred from the germline J gene. The chain has TRBV17 and TRBJ2-3; 8 bases agree with TRBD1. Germline V gives CDR1 MNHDT, CDR2 YYDKIL. The V segment lost 2 bases and the J segment 0 bases; nucleotides outside the gene matches: 4. The length of the CDR3 is 16 residues. CDR3 region: CASSRTGGSSAETLYF. The covered CDR3 bases are TGTGCTAGCAGTAGAACAGGGGGATCTAGTGCAGAA.

This clone was counted a few times. The protein in this entry is translated from the DNA; at residue 13 it differs from the protein listed in TCRdb. Gene labels here are mouse ones. The read stops 3 residues short of the end of the CDR3; the missing end is completed from the germline J gene. V gene TRBV13-3 combines with J gene TRBJ1-3, with TRBD1 as a possible D gene (6 bases). The ends were cut back, 7 bases at V and 0 bases at J, with 17 bases in the middle. This CDR3 contains 16 residues. Germline CDR1 NNHDY, CDR2 SYVADS. The CDR3 spells CASVSRDKISGNTLYF. The DNA read from the CDR3 is TGTGCCAGCGTTTCCCGGGACAAAATTTCTGGAAATACG.

A few counts support this clone. Genes and germline are mouse. The read gets to within 4 residues of the CDR3 end, and the germline J gene fills in the rest. The V call is TRBV13-3, the J call TRBJ2-7, with 9 bases identical to TRBD2. Trimming at V came to 5 bases and at J to 0 bases, leaving 3 bases not matched to a gene. CDR1 is NNHDY, CDR2 SYVADS, per germline. The CDR3 runs to 14 residues. The part of the CDR3 DNA that was read is TGTGCCAGCAGGGACTGGGGTCTCTCCTAT. Its protein is CASRDWGLSY. In full, the CDR3 reads CASRDWGLSYEQYF.

This clone has just a few counts. Mouse gene names and germline throughout. The CDR3 extends 4 residues past the end of the read, so its final part is completed from the germline J gene. The chain couples TRBV13-1 to TRBJ1-4, with 9 bases fitting TRBD1. J was trimmed by 6 bases and V by 5 bases; bases with no gene match: 2. The CDR3 totals 13 residues. Germline values: CDR1 NSHNY, CDR2 SYGAGN. This CDR3 reads CASRRTGDERLFF. The DNA read from the CDR3 is TGTGCCAGCAGAAGGACAGGGGACGAA.

This clone was recorded at least ten times. Each gene name is a mouse one. The read stops 4 residues short of the end of the CDR3; the missing end is completed from the germline J gene. This chain links TRBV13-3 with TRBJ2-3; 7 bases agree with TRBD2. There are 14 residues in the CDR3. V trimming: 7 bases; J trimming: 0 bases; junction bases outside the gene matches: 5. CDR1 is NNHDY, CDR2 SYVADS, per germline. The DNA read from the CDR3 is TGTGCCAGCTTGGCTGGGGGTAGTGCAGAA. This gives the protein CASLAGGSAE. The whole CDR3 protein is CASLAGGSAETLYF.

About this clone: The listed TCRdb protein conflicts with the DNA translation at residue 12, and the protein shown is translated directly from the DNA. Each gene name is a mouse one. Coverage ceases 3 residues before the CDR3 finishes, and the germline J gene fills in the end. The chain employs TRBV1 and TRBJ1-3; D not resolved. V was cut by 3 bases and J by 0 bases, with 9 bases left in between. CDR3 length: 15 amino acids. Per the germline V gene, CDR1 is NSQYPW and CDR2 is LRSPGD (reference sequence). The sequenced CDR3 bases are TGCACCTGCAGTGCTTACAGATATTCTGGAAATACG. This gives the protein CTCSAYRYSGNT. Given in full, the CDR3 is CTCSAYRYSGNTLYF.

Regarding this clone: These gene names are mouse names. The read ends 4 residues early relative to the CDR3; the germline J gene fills the gap. The chain combines TRBV13-1 with TRBJ2-1; D might be TRBD1 (5 bases). Germline V gene data show CDR1 as NSHNY and CDR2 as SYGAGN. The CDR3 sequence is 14 residues long. The germline V and J ends were trimmed by 2 bases and 3 bases, with 9 bases remaining between them. Partial CDR3 DNA: TGTGCCAGCAGTGAGACAGTCTTCTATGCT. Translation gives CASSETVFYA. The entire CDR3 is CASSETVFYAEQFF.

This clone was detected a few times. Mouse germline and gene names are used. The CDR3 is cut off 4 residues early in the read; its end comes from the germline J gene. The chain employs TRBV1 and TRBJ2-3; 9 nucleotides match TRBD1. CDR1 is NSQYPW, CDR2 LRSPGD, per germline (reference sequence). Trimming took 1 base from V and 2 from J; bases not matched to a gene: 7. There are 17 residues in the CDR3. CDR3 amino acids: CTCSAGGQGKFAETLYF. CDR3 DNA, as far as it was read: TGCACCTGCAGTGCAGGGGGACAGGGAAAATTTGCAGAA.

This clone was seen more than once but under ten times. Mouse gene names and germline throughout. The read terminates 4 residues before the CDR3 end, so the remaining end is supplied by the germline J gene. At the DNA level, this CDR3 is encoded by other sequences in the same sample as well. V gene TRBV13-3 combines with J gene TRBJ1-2, with TRBD1 matching 9 bases. Trimming at V came to 4 bases and at J to 0 bases, leaving 4 bases not matched to a gene. CDR3 size: 15 residues. Germline CDR1 reads NNHDY; CDR2 reads SYVADS. The sequenced part of the CDR3 DNA is TGTGCCAGCAGTCCCAGACAGGGGGCAAACTCC. This sequence encodes CASSPRQGANS. The full CDR3 reads CASSPRQGANSDYTF.

This clone was counted at least ten times. Germline and genes: mouse. Read sequence stops 4 residues before the CDR3 end, and the germline J gene provides the missing end. The rearrangement uses TRBV13-3 and TRBJ2-7; 7 bases map to TRBD2. CDR1 NNHDY and CDR2 SYVADS come from the germline V gene. The trim removed 1 base at V and 0 bases at J, leaving 4 bases unmatched. The CDR3 has 15 amino acids. The part of the CDR3 DNA that was read is TGTGCCAGCAGTGATCCCGACTGGGTCTCCTAT. Translating gives CASSDPDWVSY. The complete CDR3 sequence is CASSDPDWVSYEQYF.

To note about this clone: Genes and germline come from the mouse. Coverage ceases 4 residues before the CDR3 finishes, and the germline J gene fills in the end. The gene calls are TRBV13-3 and TRBJ2-7; possibly TRBD1 for D (6 bases). Germline CDR1 is NNHDY and CDR2 is SYVADS. The length of the CDR3 is 13 residues. Trimming stripped 7 bases from V and 0 bases from J, with 11 bases between. The sequenced CDR3 bases are TGTGCCAGCGATGGACAGAGCTCCTAT. Encoded protein: CASDGQSSY. The entire CDR3 protein reads CASDGQSSYEQYF.

As to this clone: Gene names and germline refer to mouse. Sequencing ends 4 residues short of the CDR3 end; the germline J gene provides the rest. V and J are TRBV13-1 and TRBJ1-4; 7 positions match TRBD1. Trimming took 0 bases from V and 5 from J; bases not matched to a gene: 4. Germline assignment: CDR1 NSHNY and CDR2 SYGAGN. The CDR3 consists of 15 residues. The CDR3 DNA, read in part, is TGTGCCAGCAGTGATGCAACAGGGGAAAACGAA. Protein: CASSDATGENE. The CDR3 in its entirety is CASSDATGENERLFF.

This clone was found a few times. Here the gene names and germline are mouse. The missing CDR3 end, 4 residues past where the read stops, is filled in from the germline J gene. The chain recombines TRBV13-3 with TRBJ2-7; 9 bases align to TRBD2. This CDR3 comprises 15 residues. Germline values: CDR1 NNHDY, CDR2 SYVADS. V lost 1 base to trimming and J lost 3 bases; unmatched junction nucleotides: 5. The CDR3 loop is CASSDSWGGLYEQYF. CDR3 DNA, as far as it was read: TGTGCCAGCAGTGATTCGTGGGGGGGCCTCTAT.